This entry lists 26 T cell receptor beta chains sequenced from one sample in a study of CD8 T cells in ankylosing spondylitis. Each CDR3 protein gets one entry after TCRdb re-called the 5' RACE reads with MiXCR. The sample has roughly 130,000 distinct CDR3 sequences; 7% to 9% are singletons. Sequenced sample: synovial fluid, either unsorted or a sorted T cell fraction (not recorded which). Receptor source: a male donor with ankylosing spondylitis.

The chain joins TRBV7-2 to TRBJ1-1; TRBD1 is a possible D gene (5 bases). Germline-derived CDR1 and CDR2 are SGHTA and FQGNSA. The CDR3 is 12 residues long. V was shortened by 5 bases and J by 12 bases, with 16 bases between the two germline ends. CDR3 nucleotides: TGTGCCAGCAGCCTGCAGGGACCAAAGACTTTCTTT. Its translation: CASSLQGPKTFF.

This chain uses TRBV5-1 with TRBJ1-4; 9 bases are shared with TRBD1. CDR1 is SGHRS and CDR2 is YFSETQ in the germline V gene. The CDR3 consists of 14 residues. V lost 4 bases and J lost 8; bases outside the gene matches: 6. CDR3 loop: CASSLTGGEEKLFF. CDR3 DNA: TGCGCCAGCAGCCTAACAGGGGGCGAGGAAAAACTGTTTTTT.

This clonotype was seen repeatedly, ten times or more. J is TRBJ2-5 and V is TRBV7-2; D call uncertain. This CDR3 contains 13 residues. Germline CDR1 reads SGHTA; CDR2 reads FQGNSA. Between the trimmed V and J ends, which lost 3 bases and 2 bases, there was a span of 7 bases. CDR3 DNA: TGTGCCAGCAGCTTGCCATCGCAAGAGACCCAGTACTTC. Amino acids: CASSLPSQETQYF.

This clonotype was seen many times. The rearrangement links TRBV2 to TRBJ2-7, with TRBD2 matching 12 bases. After removal of 6 bases from V and 5 bases from J, the junction contained 8 bases not matched to a gene. There are 15 residues in the CDR3. Germline V gives CDR1 SNHLY, CDR2 FYNNEI. CDR3 protein: CASSGRLAGDHEQYF. In DNA form, the CDR3 reads TGTGCCAGCAGCGGAAGACTAGCGGGGGACCACGAGCAGTACTTC.

This chain uses TRBV9 with TRBJ2-3, with 7 bases identical to TRBD1. Germline-derived CDR1 and CDR2 are SGDLS and YYNGEE. Germline trimming cut 4 bases from V and 2 bases from J; bases unmatched to any gene: 13. The CDR3 consists of 17 residues. CDR3 bases: TGTGCCAGCAGCTATCTTGATCCAGGGGGAATCACAGATACGCAGTATTTT. The encoded protein is CASSYLDPGGITDTQYF.

The V gene is TRBV5-1, the J gene TRBJ2-5; D gene unclear. Trimming shortened V by 0 bases and J by 2 bases, and 8 bases separated the two germline ends. The V gene's germline CDR1 is SGHRS and CDR2 YFSETQ. CDR3 length equals 14 residues. CDR3 in DNA: TGCGCCAGCAGCTTGGTCCAGCCTCAAGAGACCCAGTACTTC. It codes for CASSLVQPQETQYF.

The rearrangement uses TRBV7-3 and TRBJ2-3; D unclear. The V gene lost 5 bases and the J gene lost 2 bases, with 14 bases spanning the gap. Germline V gene sequence: CDR1 SGHTA, CDR2 FQGTGA. CDR3 size: 15 residues. CDR3 DNA sequence: TGTGCCAGCAGCCCCGACCCGTATATCACAGATACGCAGTATTTT. Its protein is CASSPDPYITDTQYF.

This clonotype was recorded at least ten times. The rearrangement uses TRBV11-2 and TRBJ2-3, with 10 nucleotides matching TRBD2. This CDR3 is 21 amino acids long. Losses at the gene ends were 1 base for V and 5 bases for J; bases not matched to a gene: 21. Germline V gives CDR1 SGHAT, CDR2 FQNNGV. CDR3 in amino acids: CASSLVRGTFFSSGSRDTQYF. The CDR3 bases are TGTGCCAGCAGCTTAGTCCGGGGGACGTTCTTTTCTAGCGGGAGTAGAGATACGCAGTATTTT.

In this sample, this clonotype turned up many times. The V and J genes are TRBV20-1 and TRBJ2-1; D is ambiguous. The CDR3 extends over 11 amino acids. The V and J ends lost 7 bases and 8 bases respectively, with 12 bases between them. Per the germline V gene, CDR1 is DFQATT and CDR2 is SNEGSKA (reference sequence). The CDR3 DNA is TGCAGTGAAGAAGTTAGGGATGAGCAGTTCTTC. Its protein product is CSEEVRDEQFF.

The chain links TRBV5-1 to TRBJ1-2; TRBD1 aligns across 7 bases. Trimming at V came to 4 bases and at J to 2 bases, leaving 5 bases not matched to a gene. The CDR3 runs 14 residues. Germline assignment: CDR1 SGHRS and CDR2 YFSETQ. This chain's CDR3 is CASSPTTGNYGYTF. The CDR3 DNA reads as TGCGCCAGCAGCCCCACGACAGGGAACTATGGCTACACCTTC.

Ten or more counts support this clonotype. This chain connects TRBV20-1 to TRBJ1-5; D not resolved. CDR3 length equals 13 residues. Trimming took 0 bases from V and 5 from J, leaving 8 bases between them. Germline assignment: CDR1 DFQATT and CDR2 SNEGSKA (reference sequence). The CDR3 here is CSARDAIYQPQHF. Written as DNA, the CDR3 is TGCAGTGCTAGAGATGCCATTTATCAGCCCCAGCATTTT.

With regard to this clonotype: A much more abundant neighbour one base away suggests this may be a read error. The V gene is TRBV7-3, the J gene TRBJ2-1; 9 bases are shared with TRBD2. CDR1 and CDR2 (germline): SGHTA, FQGTGA. CDR3 length equals 18 residues. The CDR3 nucleotides are TGTGCCTGCAGTTACCGCGGACTAGCGCTAACTGTCGGGAATGAGCAGTTCTTC. Residues: CACSYRGLALTVGNEQFF.

The CDR3 region is CASRFGDRGTEAFF. As DNA, the CDR3 is TGTGCCAGTAGATTTGGGGACAGAGGAACTGAAGCTTTCTTT. The chain joins TRBV12-3 or TRBV12-4 to TRBJ1-1, with TRBD1 matching over 7 bases. The junction had 12 bases not matched to a gene; V was cut back by 9 bases and J by 5 bases. The CDR3 runs to 14 residues.

This clonotype has a count of ten or more. The CDR3 region is CASSRITWSPLHF. In DNA form, the CDR3 reads TGTGCCAGCAGCCGAATAACATGGTCACCCCTCCACTTT. The chain joins TRBV14 to TRBJ1-6; D call uncertain. The CDR3 totals 13 residues. V lost 4 bases, J lost 10 bases, and 11 bases lay in between. Looked up from germline, CDR1 is SGHDN and CDR2 is FVKESK.

The chain has TRBV12-3 or TRBV12-4 and TRBJ2-3; D gene uncertain. The CDR3 runs 13 residues. V was pared by 2 bases and J by 6 bases, with 9 bases between. CDR3 in amino acids: CASSLQSGDTQYF. The CDR3, as DNA: TGTGCCAGCAGTTTACAGTCCGGCGATACGCAGTATTTT.

The chain couples TRBV28 to TRBJ2-5; unclear D gene. Germline V gene data show CDR1 as MDHEN and CDR2 as SYDVKM. Trimming took 3 bases from V and 5 from J, leaving 10 bases between them. The CDR3 spans 13 residues. Here the CDR3 reads CASSFKGSETQYF. CDR3 sequence (DNA): TGTGCCAGCAGTTTTAAGGGTTCCGAGACCCAGTACTTC.

There are many counts of this clonotype. CDR3 in amino acids: CASSTLRIAGTNNEQFF. The CDR3 nucleotides are TGTGCCAGCAGTACCCTTAGGATAGCGGGGACCAATAATGAGCAGTTCTTC. The chain uses TRBV28 and TRBJ2-1; 8 bases map to TRBD2. This CDR3 is 17 amino acids long. Germline CDR1 MDHEN, CDR2 SYDVKM. V shed 5 bases and J 7 bases; nucleotides not matched to a gene: 16.

V and J are TRBV6-1 and TRBJ1-6; D is unclear. Germline V gene data show CDR1 as MNHNS and CDR2 as SASEGT. This CDR3 contains 15 residues. The V gene lost 6 bases and the J gene lost 7 bases, with 16 bases spanning the gap. CDR3 DNA: TGTGCCAGCAGGCTCCTCGAACTGAGAAATTCACCCCTCCACTTT. Its protein is CASRLLELRNSPLHF.

The chain links TRBV28 to TRBJ1-4, with 7 bases that match TRBD1. Germline lookup yields CDR1 MDHEN and CDR2 SYDVKM. The CDR3 has 14 residues. V dropped 7 bases and J dropped 8; count of bases not matched to a gene: 10. The CDR3 sequence: CASMRGGGWEKLFF. The DNA of the CDR3 is TGTGCCAGCATGAGAGGGGGCGGATGGGAAAAACTGTTTTTT.

The V gene is TRBV25-1, the J gene TRBJ1-5; D is undetermined. This CDR3 comprises 12 residues. Trimming took 4 bases from V and 6 from J, leaving 7 bases between them. Germline V gene lookup returns CDR1 MGHDK and CDR2 SYGVNS. The CDR3 DNA follows: TGTGCCAGCAGTGTTTTGGGTCAGCCCCAGCATTTT. This codes for CASSVLGQPQHF.

In this sample, this clonotype turned up many times. J is TRBJ2-1 and V is TRBV7-9; 7 bases fit TRBD2. The CDR3 loop spans 15 amino acids. The ends lost 1 base at V and 12 bases at J; junction bases unmatched: 12. CDR1 is SEHNR and CDR2 is FQNEAQ in the germline V gene (reference sequence). The CDR3 DNA reads TGTGCCAGCAGCTTAGATGGCGGGAGTGTAAGAACGCAGTTCTTC. Amino acids: CASSLDGGSVRTQFF.

Only a few counts were recorded for this clonotype. The gene calls are TRBV12-3 or TRBV12-4 and TRBJ2-7; D possibly corresponds to TRBD2 (5 bases). V lost 1 base and J lost 5, with 6 bases in between. This CDR3 contains 12 residues. Here the CDR3 DNA reads TGTGCCAGCAGTTTAGGGAGGAACGAGCAGTACTTC. This codes for CASSLGRNEQYF.

This clonotype was seen at least ten times. This sequence joins TRBV7-2 and TRBJ2-7, with unresolved D. Per germline, CDR1 SGHTA and CDR2 FQGNSA. Trimming took off 7 bases at V and 3 bases at J, with 13 bases between the two ends. The CDR3 contains 13 residues. The CDR3 loop reads CASNGGGFYEQYF. The CDR3 nucleotides read TGTGCCAGCAACGGTGGTGGGTTCTACGAGCAGTACTTC.

This chain joins TRBV20-1 and TRBJ2-3; 8 bases fit TRBD2. V was pared by 6 bases and J by 6 bases, with 11 bases of the junction left unmatched. CDR1 is DFQATT, CDR2 SNEGSKA, per germline (reference sequence). This CDR3 is built from 14 residues. CDR3 nucleotide sequence: TGCAGTGCCGAAGCGACTAGCGTACTGGATACGCAGTATTTT. Translated: CSAEATSVLDTQYF.

This clonotype showed up many times. The rearrangement joins TRBV29-1 to TRBJ2-7, with 13 bases lining up with TRBD2. Germline CDR1 and CDR2: SQVTM and ANQGSEA. With V trimmed by 3 bases and J by 0 bases, 5 bases remained unmatched. The CDR3 consists of 16 residues. CDR3 sequence (DNA): TGCAGCGTTGACGGACTAGCGGGAGCGGGCTCCTACGAGCAGTACTTC. Protein product: CSVDGLAGAGSYEQYF.

This clonotype has only a few counts. This sequence joins TRBV30 and TRBJ2-3; perhaps TRBD2 as D (5 bases). Germline V gene sequence: CDR1 GTSNPN, CDR2 SVGIG (reference sequence). This CDR3 has 12 amino acids. V lost 4 bases to trimming and J lost 3 bases, with 8 bases between them. The CDR3 reads CAWNRGTDTQYF. Here the CDR3 DNA reads TGTGCCTGGAACCGGGGTACAGATACGCAGTATTTT.